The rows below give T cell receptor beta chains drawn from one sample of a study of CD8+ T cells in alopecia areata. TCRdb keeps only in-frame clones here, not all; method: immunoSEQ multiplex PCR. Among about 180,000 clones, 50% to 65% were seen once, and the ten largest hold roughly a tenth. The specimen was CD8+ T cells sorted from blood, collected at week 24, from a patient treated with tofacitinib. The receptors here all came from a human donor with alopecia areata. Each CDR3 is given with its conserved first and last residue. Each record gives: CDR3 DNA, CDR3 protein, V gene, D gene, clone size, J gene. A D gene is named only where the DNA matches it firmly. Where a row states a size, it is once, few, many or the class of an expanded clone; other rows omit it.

DNA: TGTGCCAGCACCGGGACAGACTATGGCTACACCTTC; CDR3: CASTGTDYGYTF; V: TRBV2; D: TRBD1; size: once; J: TRBJ1-2
DNA: TGTGCCAGCAGTGTGGGGGACAGGAGTGAAGCTTTCTTT; CDR3: CASSVGDRSEAFF; V: TRBV2; D: TRBD1; size: few; J: TRBJ1-1
DNA: TGTGCCAGCAGCCTAGACAATGAGCAGTTCTTC; CDR3: CASSLDNEQFF; V: TRBV5-4; D: NA; size: NA; J: TRBJ2-1
DNA: TGTGCCAGCAGCTCCCCCCAGGGACAGCCCAACACCGGGGAGCTGTTTTTT; CDR3: CASSSPQGQPNTGELFF; V: TRBV11-2; D: TRBD1; size: NA; J: TRBJ2-2
DNA: TGTGCCTGGAGTGAGGGGTATAGCAATCAGCCCCAGCATTTT; CDR3: CAWSEGYSNQPQHF; V: TRBV30; D: NA; size: NA; J: TRBJ1-5
DNA: TGTGCCAGCAGCTTAGGGACAGGATCCTCCTACGAGCAGTACTTC; CDR3: CASSLGTGSSYEQYF; V: TRBV9; D: TRBD1; size: NA; J: TRBJ2-7
DNA: TGTGCCAGCAGCTCGACAGGTCGAGCCTACGAGCAGTACTTC; CDR3: CASSSTGRAYEQYF; V: TRBV7-6; D: NA; size: once; J: TRBJ2-7
DNA: TGTGCCAGCAGGGGACAAACTGTCGACAATGAGCAGTTCTTC; CDR3: CASRGQTVDNEQFF; V: TRBV2; D: NA; size: NA; J: TRBJ2-1
DNA: TGCAGCGTTGGGCGGACAGAAGCCTATGGCTACACCTTC; CDR3: CSVGRTEAYGYTF; V: TRBV29-1; D: NA; size: NA; J: TRBJ1-2
DNA: TGTGCCAGCAGTGATACCGCGACCGATTACACCGGGGAGCTGTTTTTT; CDR3: CASSDTATDYTGELFF; V: TRBV25-1; D: NA; size: few; J: TRBJ2-2
DNA: TGCGCCAGCAGCCGAACGACTGGGGGGGTCACAGATACGCAGTATTTT; CDR3: CASSRTTGGVTDTQYF; V: TRBV4-3; D: TRBD2; size: NA; J: TRBJ2-3
DNA: TGTGCCAGCAGCTTAGGGAGGGTCACAGATACGCAGTATTTT; CDR3: CASSLGRVTDTQYF; V: TRBV7-3; D: TRBD2; size: few; J: TRBJ2-3
DNA: TGTGCCAGCAGTGACAGGGGGACCGGGGAGCTGTTTTTT; CDR3: CASSDRGTGELFF; V: TRBV27; D: TRBD1; size: NA; J: TRBJ2-2
DNA: TGTGCCAGCATTGGGCAGGGCACAGATACGCAGTATTTT; CDR3: CASIGQGTDTQYF; V: TRBV2; D: NA; size: few; J: TRBJ2-3
DNA: TGTGCCAGCAGCTCTGGGACAGGGACCTACGAGCAGTACTTC; CDR3: CASSSGTGTYEQYF; V: TRBV13; D: TRBD1; size: NA; J: TRBJ2-7
DNA: TGTGCCAGCAGCCAAACGGGACAAAACTCCTACGAGCAGTACTTC; CDR3: CASSQTGQNSYEQYF; V: TRBV14; D: NA; size: NA; J: TRBJ2-7
DNA: TGTGCCAGCAGCTTAGACCGGGTAACGGTAAACACCGGGGAGCTGTTTTTT; CDR3: CASSLDRVTVNTGELFF; V: TRBV7-2; D: NA; size: NA; J: TRBJ2-2
DNA: TGCAGCGTTCCGGGCCGCCAAGAGACCCAGTACTTC; CDR3: CSVPGRQETQYF; V: TRBV29-1; D: NA; size: NA; J: TRBJ2-5
DNA: TGTGCTAGTGGTACTGCGGGGGCCCCAACTGCGAATCAGCCCCAGCATTTT; CDR3: CASGTAGAPTANQPQHF; V: TRBV12-5; D: NA; size: NA; J: TRBJ1-5
DNA: TGCAGCGTTGAATACGGCGACAGCTATGGCTACACCTTC; CDR3: CSVEYGDSYGYTF; V: TRBV29-1; D: NA; size: NA; J: TRBJ1-2
DNA: TGTGCCAGCAGCCAAGATCCCGGGGGGACAGATACGCAGTATTTT; CDR3: CASSQDPGGTDTQYF; V: TRBV4-2; D: TRBD2; size: NA; J: TRBJ2-3
DNA: TGTGCCAGCAGACCGGGGGGGTATAGCAATCAGCCCCAGCATTTT; CDR3: CASRPGGYSNQPQHF; V: TRBV6-5; D: NA; size: NA; J: TRBJ1-5
DNA: TGTGCCAGCAGCGGTGGGTGGTCGGCCGGCTACACCTTC; CDR3: CASSGGWSAGYTF; V: TRBV9; D: NA; size: NA; J: TRBJ1-2
DNA: TGCGCCAGCAGCCAAGATTCAGGGGGCGAGGCACAGCAGTACTTC; CDR3: CASSQDSGGEAQQYF; V: TRBV4-3; D: TRBD1; size: NA; J: TRBJ2-7
DNA: TGTGCCTGGAGTCCCCAGGGGTATGAAGCTTTCTTT; CDR3: CAWSPQGYEAFF; V: TRBV30; D: NA; size: NA; J: TRBJ1-1
DNA: TGTGCCAGCAGTTACTCAGGACAGGCCCTGAACACTGAAGCTTTCTTT; CDR3: CASSYSGQALNTEAFF; V: TRBV6-5; D: TRBD1; size: NA; J: TRBJ1-1
DNA: TGTGCCAGCAGCTTAGCCCCCGCGCTCACAAACACAGATACGCAGTATTTT; CDR3: CASSLAPALTNTDTQYF; V: TRBV7-7; D: NA; size: NA; J: TRBJ2-3
DNA: TGTGCCAGCAGTGACAGTTTTCAAAGAGAGACCCAGTACTTC; CDR3: CASSDSFQRETQYF; V: TRBV25-1; D: NA; size: NA; J: TRBJ2-5
DNA: TGTGCCAGCAGTGAGCCTAGCGAGGGGGGGCATGAGCAGTTCTTC; CDR3: CASSEPSEGGHEQFF; V: TRBV2; D: NA; size: NA; J: TRBJ2-1
DNA: TGTGCCAGCAGAGCACCAGGGTGGGAGACCCAGTACTTC; CDR3: CASRAPGWETQYF; V: TRBV6-1; D: NA; size: NA; J: TRBJ2-5
DNA: TGTGCCAGCAGAGACCAGGGGGCGTTGGTGGACGAGCAGTACTTC; CDR3: CASRDQGALVDEQYF; V: TRBV27; D: TRBD1; size: NA; J: TRBJ2-7
DNA: TGCAGCGCTCTGGACAGGGAAATAGATGGCTACACCTTC; CDR3: CSALDREIDGYTF; V: TRBV29-1; D: TRBD1; size: few; J: TRBJ1-2
DNA: TGTGCCTGGTCTCAGACCGGGGAGCTGTTTTTT; CDR3: CAWSQTGELFF; V: TRBV30; D: NA; size: once; J: TRBJ2-2
DNA: TGTGCCAGCAGCTTAGGTAGTTGGGAGGCTCGCGCCGGGGAGCTGTTTTTT; CDR3: CASSLGSWEARAGELFF; V: TRBV7-6; D: NA; size: NA; J: TRBJ2-2
DNA: TGTGCCTGGAGTCCAACGATTTCCTACGAGCAGTACTTC; CDR3: CAWSPTISYEQYF; V: TRBV30; D: NA; size: few; J: TRBJ2-7
DNA: TGTGCCAGCAGCTTAGCCGAGACCCAGTACTTC; CDR3: CASSLAETQYF; V: TRBV11-2; D: NA; size: NA; J: TRBJ2-5
DNA: TGTGCCATCCCACGGGCCCAAGAGACCCAGTACTTC; CDR3: CAIPRAQETQYF; V: TRBV25-1; D: NA; size: NA; J: TRBJ2-5
DNA: TGCAGCGTTGAGGGGACAGGGGATCCCTATGGCTACACCTTC; CDR3: CSVEGTGDPYGYTF; V: TRBV29-1; D: TRBD1; size: few; J: TRBJ1-2
DNA: TGTGCCAGCAGTGACCCCGGCCTGGGGCGGGGGAACAATGAGCAGTTCTTC; CDR3: CASSDPGLGRGNNEQFF; V: TRBV6-1; D: TRBD2; size: NA; J: TRBJ2-1
DNA: TGTGCCAGCAGCTTCGGACAGGCGGCTTTCTTT; CDR3: CASSFGQAAFF; V: TRBV13; D: TRBD1; size: few; J: TRBJ1-1
DNA: TGCGCCAGCAGCCTATCCGGGACAGGGAACTACGAGCAGTACTTC; CDR3: CASSLSGTGNYEQYF; V: TRBV5-1; D: TRBD1; size: NA; J: TRBJ2-7
DNA: TGTGCCAGCAGCCCAGGGGACTCCCCGGGGGATGAGCAGTTCTTC; CDR3: CASSPGDSPGDEQFF; V: TRBV2; D: NA; size: NA; J: TRBJ2-1
DNA: TGTGCCTGGAGTGTGGGCCCCCGGGAGACCCAGTACTTC; CDR3: CAWSVGPRETQYF; V: TRBV30; D: NA; size: NA; J: TRBJ2-5
DNA: TGCGCCAGCAGCTTGGAACAGGGGGCCGGGGAGCTGTTTTTT; CDR3: CASSLEQGAGELFF; V: TRBV5-1; D: TRBD1; size: NA; J: TRBJ2-2
DNA: TGCGCCAGCAGACCAGGGAATGAGCAGTTCTTC; CDR3: CASRPGNEQFF; V: TRBV10-2; D: NA; size: NA; J: TRBJ2-1
DNA: TGTGCCAGCAGCTTAGACCAGTGGGGGAGCTACGAGCAGTACTTC; CDR3: CASSLDQWGSYEQYF; V: TRBV5-6; D: NA; size: NA; J: TRBJ2-7
DNA: TGTGCCAGCAGCGGCACAAACGACAGGGGTATTGTCTACACCTTC; CDR3: CASSGTNDRGIVYTF; V: TRBV9; D: TRBD1; size: NA; J: TRBJ1-2
DNA: TGTGCCAGCAGTGACAGCCACAATGAGCAGTTCTTC; CDR3: CASSDSHNEQFF; V: TRBV6-4; D: NA; size: few; J: TRBJ2-1
DNA: TGCAGCGTTGAAGAGACAGTAGGAATTGCTTTCTTT; CDR3: CSVEETVGIAFF; V: TRBV29-1; D: NA; size: few; J: TRBJ1-1
DNA: TGTGCCAGCAGCTTTCGACACACGAACACTGAAGCTTTCTTT; CDR3: CASSFRHTNTEAFF; V: TRBV5-6; D: NA; size: NA; J: TRBJ1-1
DNA: TGTGCCAGCAGTCCTACTAGCGGGGGAATGTGGGAGCAGTACTTC; CDR3: CASSPTSGGMWEQYF; V: TRBV27; D: TRBD2; size: many; J: TRBJ2-7
DNA: TGTGCCAGCAGTGATTCGGCCGACGGGAATCAGCCCCAGCATTTT; CDR3: CASSDSADGNQPQHF; V: TRBV2; D: NA; size: NA; J: TRBJ1-5
DNA: TGTGCCACCAGCAGAGGAGGCTCAGGGACCTCCTACAATGAGCAGTTCTTC; CDR3: CATSRGGSGTSYNEQFF; V: TRBV15; D: NA; size: few; J: TRBJ2-1